Below, 21 T cell receptor beta chains from the same sample are listed, as sequenced in a study of blood T cell repertoires in COVID-19. TCRdb keeps only in-frame clones here, not all; method: immunoSEQ multiplex PCR. The table has 200,000 to 250,000 clones, 88% seen once. The sequenced material came from PBMCs or T cells enriched from blood (not recorded which). These receptors were obtained from a woman aged 25 to 45 who had been exposed to COVID-19.

This chain connects TRBV5-5 to TRBJ2-1; maybe TRBD2 (5 bases). The CDR3 spans 15 residues. Germline CDR1 is SGHKS and CDR2 is YYEKEE (reference sequence). V lost 0 bases and J 3 bases, leaving 10 bases between the germline ends. CDR3 DNA sequence: TGTGCCAGCAGCTTGGTCCAGCGGAGCTACAATGAGCAGTTCTTC. Its translation is CASSLVQRSYNEQFF.

The J gene is TRBJ1-1, the V gene TRBV3-1 (or the pseudogene TRBV3-2), with D possibly being TRBD1 (6 bases). CDR1 and CDR2 (germline): LGHDT, YNNKEL (reference sequence). The CDR3 consists of 14 residues. Trimming shortened V by 6 bases and J by 5 bases, and 16 bases separated the two germline ends. CDR3 amino acids: CASSAGRGGTEAFF. In DNA, the CDR3 is TGTGCCAGCAGTGCTGGCAGGGGAGGGACTGAAGCTTTCTTT.

The V gene is TRBV2, the J gene TRBJ1-5, with 8 positions matching TRBD1. The CDR3 length is 15 residues. The V gene end was trimmed by 5 bases and the J gene end by 1 base; junction bases not matched to a gene: 4. Germline V CDR1 and CDR2: SNHLY, FYNNEI. CDR3 DNA: TGTGCCAGCAGTCCAACAGGGGGGAGCAATCAGCCCCAGCATTTT. It codes for CASSPTGGSNQPQHF.

The CDR3 bases are TGTGCCAGCAGTGAGTTTCCACTTGAAGCTTTCTTT. Translating it yields CASSEFPLEAFF. V usage is TRBV2 and J usage is TRBJ1-1, with D unresolved. This CDR3 region has 12 residues. Trimming removed 3 bases at V and 7 bases at J, with 9 bases between. Looked up from germline, CDR1 is SNHLY and CDR2 is FYNNEI.

The V and J genes are TRBV5-4 and TRBJ2-3; TRBD2 matches 8 bases. With V trimmed by 3 bases and J by 2 bases, 11 bases remained unmatched. The CDR3 length is 17 residues. Germline values: CDR1 SGHNT, CDR2 YYREEE (reference sequence). CDR3 sequence (DNA): TGTGCCAGCAGCTCCAGACTAGCGCGTACCCACACAGATACGCAGTATTTT. The encoded protein is CASSSRLARTHTDTQYF.

The J gene is TRBJ2-5, the V gene TRBV6-5; 7 nucleotides line up with TRBD1. The germline gives CDR1 MNHEY, CDR2 SVGAGI. The CDR3 is 12 amino acids. V trimming: 6 bases; J trimming: 4 bases; junction bases outside the gene matches: 2. The CDR3 is CASRDRIETQYF. The CDR3 region has the DNA TGTGCCAGCAGGGACAGGATAGAGACCCAGTACTTC.

V gene TRBV1 combines with J gene TRBJ1-5. TRBV1 represents a pseudogene. CDR3 length equals 19 residues. This CDR3 is CTSSQGKGGCECSNQPQHF. In DNA form, the CDR3 reads TGCACCAGCAGCCAAGGGAAAGGAGGCTGTGAATGCAGCAATCAGCCCCAGCATTTT.

V gene TRBV2 combines with J gene TRBJ1-3, with 9 bases identical to TRBD1. This CDR3 is 14 amino acids long. With 7 bases clipped from V and 4 bases from J, the junction kept 5 bases outside the gene matches. Germline V CDR1 and CDR2: SNHLY, FYNNEI. The CDR3 sequence is CASKGTGIGNTIYF. CDR3 DNA: TGTGCCAGCAAAGGGACAGGGATAGGAAACACCATATATTTT.

This rearrangement joins TRBV19 to TRBJ2-3; the match to TRBD2 covers 10 bases. The CDR3 has 15 residues. Germline-derived CDR1 and CDR2 are LNHDA and SQIVND (reference sequence). J lost 9 bases, V lost 2 bases, and 8 bases had no gene match. This CDR3 reads CASSIKSSGSITQYF. CDR3 DNA sequence: TGTGCCAGTAGTATAAAGTCTAGCGGGAGCATAACGCAGTATTTT.

V usage is TRBV6-5 and J usage is TRBJ1-5, with TRBD1 matching over 8 bases. With 7 bases clipped from V and 3 bases from J, the junction kept 8 bases outside the gene matches. From germline, CDR1 is MNHEY and CDR2 SVGAGI. This CDR3 region has 15 residues. CDR3 DNA sequence: TGTGCCAGCACTTCCGGACAGGGCCTCAATCAGCCCCAGCATTTT. Translation: CASTSGQGLNQPQHF.

This chain links TRBV2 with TRBJ1-1; tentatively, D is TRBD1 (6 bases). V was cut by 4 bases and J by 5 bases, with 20 bases left in between. CDR1 and CDR2 (germline): SNHLY, FYNNEI. There are 16 residues in the CDR3. CDR3 amino acids: CASSVGGGSVGTEAFF. The CDR3 bases are TGTGCCAGCAGTGTCGGGGGGGGCTCGGTGGGAACTGAAGCTTTCTTT. Combining the CDR3 with reference TRBV2 and TRBJ1-1 gives the whole variable domain EPEVTQTPSHQVTQMGQEVILRCVPISNHLYFYWYRQILGQKVEFLVSFYNNEISEKSEIFDDQFSVERPDGSNFTLKIRSTKLEDSAMYFCASSVGGGSVGTEAFFGQGTRLTVV.

The rearrangement joins TRBV6-1 to TRBJ1-6; no clear D. Germline CDR1 is MNHNS and CDR2 is SASEGT. The ends were cut back, 2 bases at V and 8 bases at J, with 7 bases in the middle. This CDR3 comprises 13 residues. The CDR3 DNA reads TGTGCCAGCAGTGAAAGCGGGGATTCACCCCTCCACTTT. It encodes CASSESGDSPLHF.

J is TRBJ1-1 and V is TRBV27; TRBD1 agrees at 7 bases. V dropped 5 bases and J dropped 0; count of bases not matched to a gene: 9. The CDR3 loop spans 16 amino acids. Per the germline V gene, CDR1 is MNHEY and CDR2 is SMNVEV (reference sequence). CDR3 loop: CASSPRDREMNTEAFF. Written as DNA, the CDR3 is TGTGCCAGCAGTCCCCGGGACAGAGAAATGAACACTGAAGCTTTCTTT.

This clone was seen more than once but under ten times. The chain has TRBV25-1 and TRBJ1-1; 7 nucleotides agree with TRBD1. Germline assignment: CDR1 MGHDK and CDR2 SYGVNS. V was pared by 9 bases and J by 7 bases, with 11 bases of the junction left unmatched. The CDR3 runs 13 residues. In nucleotides, the CDR3 is TGTGCCAGTCTAAATTCCAGGGGGTTTGAAGCTTTCTTT. This translates into CASLNSRGFEAFF.

The gene calls are TRBV18 and TRBJ2-5, with TRBD2 matching 7 bases. The CDR3 sequence is 16 residues long. Losses at the gene ends were 2 bases for V and 2 bases for J; bases not matched to a gene: 8. Germline values: CDR1 KGHSH, CDR2 LQKENI. The CDR3 nucleotides are TGTGCCAGCTCACCAAATCGTACGGGAGGACAAGAGACCCAGTACTTC. The encoded protein is CASSPNRTGGQETQYF.

This chain links TRBV9 with TRBJ2-1; 7 bases match TRBD2. In germline, CDR1 is SGDLS, CDR2 YYNGEE. After removal of 0 bases from V and 9 bases from J, the junction contained 9 bases not matched to a gene. This CDR3 contains 15 residues. The CDR3 nucleotides read TGTGCCAGCAGCGTAGGCGGGAGAGTAGGCGGTGAGCAGTTCTTC. The encoded protein is CASSVGGRVGGEQFF.

The chain combines TRBV20-1 with TRBJ1-2; a weak D match, TRBD1 (6 bases). CDR1 DFQATT and CDR2 SNEGSKA come from the germline V gene (reference sequence). The CDR3 has 12 residues. With 3 bases removed from V and 8 bases from J, the gap between germline ends came to 13 bases. The CDR3 is CSASRGARGYTF. In DNA form, the CDR3 reads TGCAGTGCTAGTCGGGGGGCGCGCGGCTACACCTTC.

The chain recombines TRBV12-5 with TRBJ2-1; TRBD1 agrees at 7 bases. V lost 5 bases to trimming and J lost 9 bases; unmatched junction nucleotides: 7. The V gene's germline CDR1 is LGHNT and CDR2 FRNRAP. The CDR3 is made up of 13 amino acids. The CDR3 region has the DNA TGTGCTAGTGGTCTCGACAGGGCTGGTGAGCAGTTCTTC. It translates to CASGLDRAGEQFF.

The V call is TRBV11-3, the J call TRBJ2-1; unclear D gene. The CDR3 covers 13 residues. V was cut by 5 bases and J by 4 bases, with 9 bases left in between. In germline, CDR1 is SGHNT, CDR2 YENEEA. CDR3 sequence: CASSPTQYNEQFF. The DNA of the CDR3 is TGTGCCAGCAGCCCGACTCAGTACAATGAGCAGTTCTTC.

V usage is TRBV28 and J usage is TRBJ1-4, with TRBD1 matching over 9 bases. The CDR3 loop spans 14 amino acids. V shed 7 bases and J 10 bases; nucleotides not matched to a gene: 10. Germline-derived CDR1 and CDR2 are MDHEN and SYDVKM. The CDR3 DNA reads TGTGCCAGCAAACAGGGGGCCGAGGTCGGAAAACTGTTTTTT. It is translated as CASKQGAEVGKLFF.

The chain combines TRBV12-3 or TRBV12-4 with TRBJ2-7; the D is unclear. The CDR3 sequence is 12 residues long. V was cut by 3 bases and J by 7 bases, with 10 bases left in between. CDR3 nucleotides: TGTGCCAGCAGTTTTACCCGTCAGGAGCAGTACTTC. Translated: CASSFTRQEQYF.